Below are 25 T cell receptor beta chains sequenced from a single sample in a study of identical twins. TCRdb called the 5' RACE reads again in MiXCR, with one record for every CDR3 protein. The sample shows 700,000 to 950,000 distinct CDR3 sequences, 9% to 15% of them seen only once. A further study also used this sample, focusing on yellow fever vaccine responses in identical twins.

Sequenced: PBMCs. These receptors were taken from a woman aged 18 to 35 in good health.

The chain couples TRBV21-1 to TRBJ2-7; TRBD2 is the table's D call and was not checked against the DNA. TRBV21-1 is assigned pseudogene status. The CDR3 loop spans 16 amino acids. The CDR3 DNA reads as TGTGCCAGCAGAGGAGGGGATGGACGGTTTGGGTACGAGCAGTACGTC. This encodes CASRGGDGRFGYEQYV.

This chain uses TRBV9 with TRBJ2-3; possible D gene TRBD2, 6 bases. CDR3 length equals 14 residues. V lost 0 bases to trimming and J lost 8 bases, with 13 bases between them. From germline, CDR1 is SGDLS and CDR2 YYNGEE. CDR3 coding DNA: TGTGCCAGCAGCGTAGACGGAGGTAGCGGTACGCAGTATTTT. It translates to CASSVDGGSGTQYF.

The V and J genes are TRBV27 and TRBJ2-7; possibly TRBD2 for D (5 bases). Germline V gene data show CDR1 as MNHEY and CDR2 as SMNVEV (reference sequence). The CDR3 extends over 14 amino acids. V was pared by 6 bases and J by 1 base, with 13 bases between. CDR3 nucleotide sequence: TGTGCCAGCAGACCTCTCCGGACTTCCTACGAGCAGTACTTC. Protein: CASRPLRTSYEQYF.

A few counts support this clonotype. The J gene is TRBJ2-1, the V gene TRBV12-3 or TRBV12-4; D possibly matches TRBD1 or TRBD2 (5 bases each). There are 17 residues in the CDR3. V shed 7 bases and J shed 8 bases, with 27 bases lying between them. The CDR3 region is CASIRGPRDLLDYEQFF. CDR3 DNA sequence: TGTGCCAGCATTCGAGGTCCCAGGGACCTTTTAGACTATGAGCAGTTCTTC.

The J gene is TRBJ2-2, the V gene TRBV7-6, with 9 bases matching TRBD2. V was pared by 0 bases and J by 8 bases, with 10 bases of the junction left unmatched. Germline V gene lookup returns CDR1 SGHVS and CDR2 FNYEAQ. The CDR3 has 17 residues. CDR3 in DNA: TGTGCCAGCAGCTTAGCTGGGCTAGCGGGACCCATTGGGGAGCTGTTTTTT. It codes for CASSLAGLAGPIGELFF.

This clonotype was recorded a few times. This rearrangement joins TRBV6-4 to TRBJ1-6; D ambiguous. Germline CDR1 MRHNA, CDR2 SNTAGT. CDR3 length equals 14 residues. V dropped 5 bases and J dropped 11 bases, with 16 bases sitting between them. The CDR3 coding sequence is TGTGCCAGCAGTCAGGACCTCTTAAGGCCACCCCTCCACTTT. It codes for CASSQDLLRPPLHF.

V and J are TRBV20-1 and TRBJ2-1, with 10 nucleotides matching TRBD1. The CDR3 spans 14 residues. J lost 8 bases, V lost 5 bases, and 9 bases had no gene match. Per the germline V gene, CDR1 is DFQATT and CDR2 is SNEGSKA (reference sequence). For the CDR3, the DNA is TGCAGTGCTTACCCGGGACAGGGGCTCGATGAGCAGTTCTTC. This gives the protein CSAYPGQGLDEQFF.

The table lists this clonotype with many counts. V gene TRBV5-1 combines with J gene TRBJ2-1; 7 nucleotides agree with TRBD2. Germline V gene sequence: CDR1 SGHRS, CDR2 YFSETQ. The V gene end was trimmed by 5 bases and the J gene end by 10 bases; junction bases not matched to a gene: 6. The length of the CDR3 is 12 residues. The CDR3 nucleotides are TGCGCCAGCAGGCAAACTAGCGACGAGCAGTTCTTC. Residues: CASRQTSDEQFF.

In its sample, this clonotype was seen a few times. The V and J genes are TRBV5-1 and TRBJ2-7; 10 nucleotides agree with TRBD1. CDR1 SGHRS and CDR2 YFSETQ come from the germline V gene. The CDR3 totals 14 residues. V gave up 5 bases and J gave up 3 bases; unmatched junction bases: 5. CDR3 in amino acids: CASRRDRGDYEQYF. DNA for the CDR3: TGCGCCAGCAGGCGGGACAGGGGAGACTACGAGCAGTACTTC.

In this sample, this clonotype turned up many times. The chain recombines TRBV12-3 or TRBV12-4 with TRBJ2-3; D remains ambiguous. Deletions cut 4 bases from V and 2 bases from J, with 7 bases between. The CDR3 is 13 amino acids. Written as DNA, the CDR3 is TGTGCCAGCAGTTCAGGAAACACAGATACGCAGTATTTT. This gives the protein CASSSGNTDTQYF.

The chain has TRBV6-2 or TRBV6-3 and TRBJ2-1, with 8 bases fitting TRBD2. CDR3 length: 14 amino acids. CDR1 is MNHEY and CDR2 is SVGEGT in the germline V gene. The J segment lost 6 bases and the V segment lost 2 bases, leaving 3 bases of the junction unmatched. DNA of the CDR3: TGTGCCAGCAGTTACCCCGGGGGGGCCAATGAGCAGTTCTTC. This encodes CASSYPGGANEQFF.

This clonotype came up many times. CDR3 in amino acids: CATSESGTGPNNEQFF. In DNA form, the CDR3 reads TGTGCCACCAGTGAATCAGGGACAGGACCTAACAATGAGCAGTTCTTC. This rearrangement joins TRBV24-1 to TRBJ2-1, with TRBD1 identical over 8 bases. This CDR3 has 16 amino acids. Trimming cost V 4 bases and J 5 bases; bases outside gene matches: 9. The V gene's germline CDR1 is KGHDR and CDR2 SFDVKD.

The chain carries TRBV7-9 and TRBJ1-6; D not certain. Trimming took off 5 bases at V and 4 bases at J, with 9 bases between the two ends. Per the germline V gene, CDR1 is SEHNR and CDR2 is FQNEAQ (reference sequence). There are 14 residues in the CDR3. CDR3 sequence: CASSPVAYNSPLHF. Written as DNA, the CDR3 is TGTGCCAGCAGCCCGGTTGCTTATAATTCACCCCTCCACTTT.

This clonotype was observed a handful of times. This chain connects TRBV29-1 to TRBJ2-3; D is undetermined. V was pared by 4 bases and J by 10 bases, with 21 bases between. Germline V gene sequence: CDR1 SQVTM, CDR2 ANQGSEA. CDR3 length: 14 residues. The CDR3 loop reads CSVVVGSRTRSQYF. CDR3 nucleotide sequence: TGCAGCGTTGTTGTGGGGTCAAGGACGAGATCGCAGTATTTT.

This clonotype is a singleton in its sample. The rearrangement uses TRBV5-1 and TRBJ2-7, with 16 bases identical to TRBD2. The CDR3 is 17 residues long. Germline V gene lookup returns CDR1 SGHRS and CDR2 YFSETQ. V lost 4 bases to trimming and J lost 2 bases; unmatched junction nucleotides: 6. Written as DNA, the CDR3 is TGCGCCAGCAGCCGGGGACTAGCGGGAGGGCTGGCCTACGAGCAGTACTTC. It specifies CASSRGLAGGLAYEQYF.

This clonotype was counted many times. The CDR3 reads CASTLGGMNTEAFF. Here the CDR3 DNA reads TGTGCCAGCACTCTCGGCGGAATGAACACTGAAGCTTTCTTT. The gene calls are TRBV12-3 or TRBV12-4 and TRBJ1-1; D not certain. This CDR3 contains 14 residues. The V end lost 7 bases, the J end lost 0 bases, and 12 bases lay between the germline ends.

This clonotype was detected a few times. CDR3 sequence reads: CASRTTSGRAGTQYF. As DNA, the CDR3 is TGTGCCAGCCGGACGACTAGCGGGAGGGCCGGGACCCAGTACTTC. V usage is TRBV6-2 or TRBV6-3 and J usage is TRBJ2-5, with 14 bases matching TRBD2. The V gene's germline CDR1 is MNHEY and CDR2 SVGEGT. This CDR3 comprises 15 residues. The junction had 9 bases not matched to a gene; V was cut back by 8 bases and J by 7 bases.

Only a few counts were recorded for this clonotype. This chain joins TRBV12-3 or TRBV12-4 and TRBJ2-4, with TRBD1 matching 7 bases. J gave up 6 bases and V 7 bases, and 6 bases lay outside the gene matches. The CDR3 is 13 residues long. Here the CDR3 DNA reads TGTGCCAGCACCTCCGGGACAGTAAACATTCAGTACTTC. It is translated as CASTSGTVNIQYF.

This clonotype has a handful of counts. The chain employs TRBV5-6 and TRBJ2-7, with D unresolved. The CDR3 consists of 13 residues. The germline V and J ends were trimmed by 4 bases and 0 bases, with 8 bases remaining between them. CDR1 and CDR2 (germline): SGHDT, YYEEEE. The CDR3 sequence is CASSAWSSYEQYV. For the CDR3, the DNA is TGTGCCAGCAGCGCATGGAGCTCCTACGAGCAGTACGTC.

The chain recombines TRBV12-3 or TRBV12-4 with TRBJ2-1, with D tentatively TRBD1 (6 bases). The CDR3 totals 16 residues. V dropped 7 bases and J dropped 13 bases, with 29 bases sitting between them. Here the CDR3 DNA reads TGTGCCAGCAACACCATCGGGACAAAGGGCTTGGTGGGTCAGTTCTTC. It specifies CASNTIGTKGLVGQFF.

This clonotype was seen many times. The V and J genes are TRBV12-3 or TRBV12-4 and TRBJ2-7; D is unresolved. The CDR3 is made up of 12 amino acids. The V and J ends lost 3 bases and 5 bases respectively, with 8 bases between them. The CDR3 spells CASSFYSHEQYF. The CDR3 DNA sequence: TGTGCCAGCAGTTTCTACAGCCACGAGCAGTACTTC.

The chain is built from TRBV24-1 and TRBJ2-3; perhaps TRBD1 as D (6 bases). CDR1 KGHDR and CDR2 SFDVKD come from the germline V gene. This CDR3 contains 12 residues. V lost 7 bases and J 4 bases, leaving 8 bases between the germline ends. CDR3 DNA sequence: TGTGCCACCAGCTGGGGGCCAGATACGCAGTATTTT. It encodes CATSWGPDTQYF.

The genes are TRBV4-1 and TRBJ2-2; 9 nucleotides agree with TRBD2. The CDR3 is made up of 18 amino acids. The germline V gene encodes CDR1 MGHRA and CDR2 YSYEKL. Unmatched junction bases numbered 12, after V lost 3 bases and J lost 4 bases. The CDR3 is CASSHPRVGSGGTGELFF. In DNA, the CDR3 is TGCGCCAGCAGCCACCCAAGAGTGGGTAGCGGGGGCACCGGGGAGCTGTTTTTT.

This chain links TRBV2 with TRBJ2-6, with D hard to call. Germline lookup yields CDR1 SNHLY and CDR2 FYNNEI. The CDR3 loop spans 14 amino acids. V was trimmed by 6 bases and J by 0 bases, leaving 6 bases between them. CDR3 residues: CASRRSSGANVLTF. The CDR3 bases are TGTGCCAGCAGACGCAGCTCTGGGGCCAACGTCCTGACTTTC. Using reference TRBV2 and TRBJ2-6 for the parts outside the CDR3, the full variable domain is EPEVTQTPSHQVTQMGQEVILRCVPISNHLYFYWYRQILGQKVEFLVSFYNNEISEKSEIFDDQFSVERPDGSNFTLKIRSTKLEDSAMYFCASRRSSGANVLTFGAGSRLTVL.

At least ten counts were recorded for this clonotype. The V and J genes are TRBV11-2 and TRBJ1-2; 10 bases are a match to TRBD1. J lost 3 bases, V lost 4 bases, and 2 bases had no gene match. The CDR3 totals 14 residues. Per germline, CDR1 SGHAT and CDR2 FQNNGV. The CDR3, as DNA: TGTGCCAGCAGCTATGGGACAGGGGACTATGGCTACACCTTC. It translates to CASSYGTGDYGYTF. The whole variable domain, remainder taken from reference TRBV11-2 and TRBJ1-2, is EAGVAQSPRYKIIEKRQSVAFWCNPISGHATLYWYQQILGQGPKLLIQFQNNGVVDDSQLPKDRFSAERLKGVDSTLKIQPAKLEDSAVYLCASSYGTGDYGYTFGSGTRLTVV.